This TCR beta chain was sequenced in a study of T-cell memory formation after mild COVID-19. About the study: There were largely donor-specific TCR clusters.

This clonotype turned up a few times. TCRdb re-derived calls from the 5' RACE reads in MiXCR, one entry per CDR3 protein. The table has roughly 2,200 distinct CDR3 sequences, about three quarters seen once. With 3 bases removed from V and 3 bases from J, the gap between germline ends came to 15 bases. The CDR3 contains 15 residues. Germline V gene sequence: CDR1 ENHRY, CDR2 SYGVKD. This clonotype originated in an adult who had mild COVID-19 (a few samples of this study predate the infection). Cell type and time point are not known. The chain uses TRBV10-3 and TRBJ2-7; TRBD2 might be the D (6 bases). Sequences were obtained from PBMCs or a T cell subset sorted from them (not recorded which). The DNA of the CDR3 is TGTGCCATCAGTGACCCGGGACTTCCTAACTACGAGCAGTACTTC. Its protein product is CAISDPGLPNYEQYF.